This TCR beta chain was recorded in a study of T cell responses to AZD1222 COVID-19 vaccine. About the research overall: Second doses that came at about 4 or about 12 weeks were put together.

The table came from immunoSEQ multiplex PCR; TCRdb's copy has only in-frame clones and leaves some out. The table shows 100,000 or so clones, with 87% occurring only once. The germline V gene encodes CDR1 KGHSH and CDR2 LQKENI. This CDR3 has 17 amino acids. V lost 0 bases and J lost 1; bases outside the gene matches: 4. Of note for this clone: Its antigen is undetermined.

Whole-study results and caveats: Repertoire sampling occurred only after the peak T cell response. Baseline seropositives among AZD1222 recipients totaled only five or six.

The chain links TRBV18 to TRBJ2-1; 9 bases match TRBD1. This sequence was found in an adult in good health. The sequences come from peripheral blood, collected on day 0 of AZD1222 vaccination. The CDR3 DNA is TGTGCCAGCTCACCACCTCGAGGGACAGGGTCCTACAATGAGCAGTTCTTC. Translated: CASSPPRGTGSYNEQFF.